This passage covers 5 T cell receptor beta chains from one sample sequenced in a study of shared clonotypes between healthy human individuals. Naivety among CD8 cells was defined by CD45RO negativity and positive CCR7 selection, thereby excluding terminally differentiated effector memory CD45RA+ cells. The repertoire was sequenced with immunoSEQ multiplex PCR; TCRdb's copy has only in-frame clones and lacks some. The profile shows some 2 million clones, roughly 94% of them singletons. The sequenced sample consisted of naive CD8+ T cells sorted from blood. The receptor set was obtained from a man aged 18 to 30 in good health.

The chain joins TRBV15 to TRBJ1-3; D call uncertain. CDR3 size: 17 residues. Trimming took 0 bases from V and 0 from J, leaving 12 bases between them. Germline V gives CDR1 LNHNV, CDR2 YYDKDF (reference sequence). CDR3 sequence: CATSRDLSLSSGNTIYF. The DNA of the CDR3 is TGTGCCACCAGCAGAGATCTTTCCCTGAGCTCTGGAAACACCATATATTTT.

The rearrangement joins TRBV13 to TRBJ2-1; D gene unclear. Germline loops: CDR1 PRHDT, CDR2 FYEKMQ (reference sequence). Trimming took off 0 bases at V and 1 base at J, with 7 bases between the two ends. The CDR3 sequence is 15 residues long. DNA for the CDR3: TGTGCCAGCAGCTTAGGGGCGGCTTCCTACAATGAGCAGTTCTTC. Amino acid sequence: CASSLGAASYNEQFF.

The chain has TRBV7-9 and TRBJ2-1, with TRBD2 identical over 9 bases. The CDR3 has 16 residues. CDR1 is SEHNR, CDR2 FQNEAQ, per germline (reference sequence). The V gene end was trimmed by 5 bases and the J gene end by 7 bases; junction bases not matched to a gene: 12. The CDR3 sequence: CASSVTSGPWGNEQFF. CDR3 DNA sequence: TGTGCCAGCAGCGTAACTAGCGGGCCGTGGGGGAATGAGCAGTTCTTC.

In regard to this clone: Other DNA sequences within the sample encode an identical CDR3. The CDR3 nucleotides read TGTGCCAGTAGTATCTGGACAGGGGGTACCTACGAGCAGTACTTC. Translation gives CASSIWTGGTYEQYF. V gene TRBV19 combines with J gene TRBJ2-7; 10 bases align to TRBD1. The CDR3 is made up of 15 amino acids. Looked up from germline, CDR1 is LNHDA and CDR2 is SQIVND (reference sequence). The J segment lost 2 bases and the V segment lost 3 bases, leaving 4 bases of the junction unmatched.

The genes are TRBV27 and TRBJ1-6; no definite D call. The CDR3 runs 13 residues. Germline values: CDR1 MNHEY, CDR2 SMNVEV (reference sequence). The V end lost 6 bases, the J end lost 10 bases, and 13 bases lay between the germline ends. The CDR3 sequence: CASSLGDGSPLHF. CDR3 nucleotides: TGTGCCAGCAGCCTCGGAGATGGCTCACCCCTCCACTTT.